This T cell receptor (beta chain) was observed in a study of blood T cells in healthy people across ages. A sample-barcoded 5' primer and a J-beta primer mix were used in a second PCR of roughly 7 to 11 cycles. Every cDNA molecule bore a tag from a template-switch adaptor containing 12 random nucleotides. TCRdb recomputed calls from the 5' RACE reads with MiXCR, one row per CDR3 protein. The sample shows 1.5 million to 2 million distinct CDR3 sequences, roughly 27% of them seen only once. The study, taken as a whole, reports: TCR beta diversity, measured per million T cells, fell in a roughly linear way with age. Strong correlation linked observed beta diversity and percent naive T cells.

This clonotype was seen many times. The target antigen is unknown. The TCR originated in a woman aged 25 to 45 in good health. The sequenced material came from blood.

The CDR3 DNA is TGCGCCAGCAGCACCCTAGCGGTGGGCCGAGAGACCCAGTACTTC. Translating it yields CASSTLAVGRETQYF. The J gene is TRBJ2-5, the V gene TRBV5-1; 7 nucleotides agree with TRBD2. The junction had 10 bases not matched to a gene; V was cut back by 4 bases and J by 4 bases. CDR1 and CDR2 from the germline V gene are SGHRS and YFSETQ. The CDR3 covers 15 residues. Full variable domain (outside the CDR3, taken from reference TRBV5-1 and TRBJ2-5): KAGVTQTPRYLIKTRGQQVTLSCSPISGHRSVSWYQQTPGQGLQFLFEYFSETQRNKGNFPGRFSGRQFSNSRSEMNVSTLELGDSALYLCASSTLAVGRETQYFGPGTRLLVL.